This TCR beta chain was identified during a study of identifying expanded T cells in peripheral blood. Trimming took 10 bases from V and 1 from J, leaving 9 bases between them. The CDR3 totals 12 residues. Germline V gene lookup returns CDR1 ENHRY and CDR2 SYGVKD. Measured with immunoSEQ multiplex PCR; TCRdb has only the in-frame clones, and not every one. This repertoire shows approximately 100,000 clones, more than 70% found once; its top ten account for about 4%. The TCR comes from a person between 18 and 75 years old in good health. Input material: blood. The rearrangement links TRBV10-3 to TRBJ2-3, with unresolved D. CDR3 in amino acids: CATMGGTDTQYF. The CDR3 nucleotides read TGTGCCACCATGGGTGGCACAGATACGCAGTATTTT.